Sequencing of this T cell receptor (beta chain) was carried out in a study of T cells in Graves' hyperthyroidism and ophthalmopathy. TCR beta CDR3 region amplification was performed from RNA transcripts. The TCR CDR3 first-round RT-PCR relied on the HTBI primer set. TCRdb reprocessed the multiplex PCR reads via MiXCR and lists one record per CDR3 protein. The sample shows approximately 530,000 distinct CDR3 sequences, 16% of them seen only once. Germline V lookup: CDR1 MNHEY, CDR2 SVGEGT. This CDR3 spans 22 amino acids. V was clipped by 3 bases and J by 0 bases; unmatched bases: 24. The chain joins TRBV6-2 or TRBV6-3 to TRBJ2-7; 9 nucleotides match TRBD2. The TCR comes from a woman aged 18-29 years with Graves' hyperthyroidism. Sequencing was carried out using blood. This CDR3 reads CASSYPNLAGDFCPDSSYEQYF. The DNA of the CDR3 is TGTGCCAGCAGTTATCCCAATTTAGCGGGAGATTTTTGCCCCGATAGCTCCTACGAGCAGTACTTC.